The clone carrying this TCR beta chain was seen a handful of times. Its antigen is not identified. According to the study, TCR beta libraries were built with iRepertoire HTBI primers and CDR3-region Arm-PCR. TCRdb re-derived calls from the multiplex PCR reads in MiXCR, one entry per CDR3 protein. The sample carries under 300,000 distinct CDR3 sequences, 20% recorded once. The CDR3 length is 14 residues. V dropped 7 bases and J dropped 9; count of bases not matched to a gene: 9. The sample comes from a study of regulatory T cells in long-lasting Graves disease. Study summary: Graves' cases, newly diagnosed, had used antithyroid drugs under 3 months. Study-level results: Favored gene segments in persistent disease were TRBV28, TRBJ1-2 and TRBJ2-5. Persistent-disease Graves' patients showed less TCR diversity than new cases.

Time point given: newly diagnosed GD, antithyroid drugs for less than 3 months. RNA isolated from PBMCs was used to make the TCR library. The chain combines TRBV12-3 or TRBV12-4 with TRBJ2-1; TRBD1 matches at 10 bases. This material consisted of peripheral blood mononuclear cells (PBMCs), taken at new diagnosis, from a patient treated with antithyroid drugs. This receptor was taken from a female donor with Graves disease. The CDR3 DNA follows: TGTGCCAGCACAGTCGACAGGGGGCACGGTGAGCAGTTCTTC. Protein product: CASTVDRGHGEQFF.